Below are 20 T cell receptor beta chains sequenced from a single sample in a study of T cells in women clearing cervical HPV infection. The data were produced by immunoSEQ multiplex PCR, yet TCRdb's version contains in-frame clones alone and is incomplete. The ten most abundant clones cover less than 8% of a sample with 40,000 or so clones. The source material was blood buffy coat. The receptors were sampled from a woman aged 18 to 69 with a cervical HPV16 infection that either progressed to CIN3+ or cleared (not recorded which).

About this clone: The CDR3 end lies 3 residues beyond the end of the read and is filled in from the germline J gene. J is TRBJ2-4 and V is TRBV7-9, with TRBD1 matching over 8 bases. CDR1 SEHNR and CDR2 FQNEAQ come from the germline V gene (reference sequence). The CDR3 has 14 amino acids. Incomplete CDR3 DNA: TGTGCCAGCAGCTCAGGGGGCCCCGGGTATGGT. It encodes CASSSGGPGYG. The full CDR3 is CASSSGGPGYGQYF.

Turning to this clone: The read terminates 3 residues before the CDR3 end, so the remaining end is supplied by the germline J gene. V gene TRBV28 combines with J gene TRBJ2-3, with D possibly being TRBD1 (7 bases). This CDR3 is built from 16 residues. Germline values: CDR1 MDHEN, CDR2 SYDVKM. CDR3 DNA, as far as it was read: TGTGCCAGCAGGCCCCGGAGGGACAGACCCAATCAGCCG. Its protein is CASRPRRDRPNQP. The full CDR3 reads CASRPRRDRPNQPQYF.

Of note for this clone: The read finishes 3 residues shy of the CDR3 end, and the germline J gene is used to complete it. The chain couples TRBV2 to TRBJ1-1, with D perhaps TRBD1 (5 bases). Looked up from germline, CDR1 is SNHLY and CDR2 is FYNNEI. CDR3 length: 13 amino acids. CDR3 DNA (partial): TGTGCCAGCATTCACAGGTGGAGTGTAGGA. This gives the protein CASIHRWSVG. The entire CDR3 reads CASIHRWSVGAFF. The variable domain in full, with the rest retrieved from reference TRBV2 and TRBJ1-1, is EPEVTQTPSHQVTQMGQEVILRCVPISNHLYFYWYRQILGQKVEFLVSFYNNEISEKSEIFDDQFSVERPDGSNFTLKIRSTKLEDSAMYFCASIHRWSVGAFFGQGTRLTVV.

As concerns this clone: Sequencing ends 3 residues short of the CDR3 end; the germline J gene provides the rest. This chain joins TRBV7-2 and TRBJ2-3; possibly TRBD2 for D (6 bases). Germline V gives CDR1 SGHTA, CDR2 FQGNSA. The CDR3 sequence is 13 residues long. The V end lost 1 base, the J end lost 7 bases, and 9 bases lay between the germline ends. Partial CDR3 DNA: TGTGCCAGCAGCTTAGGGGGGGAATATACG. It yields the protein CASSLGGEYT. The CDR3 in full is CASSLGGEYTQYF. Together with reference TRBV7-2 and TRBJ2-3, the CDR3 gives the full variable domain: GAGVSQSPSNKVTEKGKDVELRCDPISGHTALYWYRQSLGQGLEFLIYFQGNSAPDKSGLPSDRFSAERTGGSVSTLTIQRTQQEDSAVYLCASSLGGEYTQYFGPGTRLTVL.

With regard to this clone: The CDR3 end is not reached by the read, which stops 3 residues before it; the germline J gene fills it in. The J gene is TRBJ1-5, the V gene TRBV2; D may be TRBD1 (5 bases). Germline V gene data show CDR1 as SNHLY and CDR2 as FYNNEI. The CDR3 covers 14 residues. V was trimmed by 7 bases and J by 2 bases, leaving 12 bases between them. The CDR3 region is CASNRGLGNQPQHF. The CDR3 bases that were read are TGTGCCAGCAATCGGGGGTTGGGCAATCAGCCC.

About this clone: The read stops 3 residues short of the end of the CDR3; the missing end is completed from the germline J gene. The chain employs TRBV7-9 and TRBJ1-2; D remains ambiguous. The germline V gene has CDR1 SEHNR and CDR2 FQNEAQ (reference sequence). The CDR3 is 15 amino acids. The CDR3 here is CASSPLADPNNDYTF. The sequenced CDR3 bases are TGTGCCAGCAGCCCTCTAGCGGACCCCAACAATGAC.

In the case of this clone: The read terminates 3 residues ahead of where the CDR3 ends, so the germline J gene completes it. This chain connects TRBV5-1 to TRBJ2-5; tentative D call: TRBD2 (6 bases). The CDR3 sequence is 14 residues long. The germline V gene encodes CDR1 SGHRS and CDR2 YFSETQ. V lost 0 bases and J 7 bases, leaving 13 bases between the germline ends. CDR3 DNA, as far as it was read: TGCGCCAGCAGCTTGGCGGAGGGGATGGGGACC. The encoded protein is CASSLAEGMGT. From start to end, the CDR3 is CASSLAEGMGTQYF. The full variable domain, its missing parts supplied by reference TRBV5-1 and TRBJ2-5, is KAGVTQTPRYLIKTRGQQVTLSCSPISGHRSVSWYQQTPGQGLQFLFEYFSETQRNKGNFPGRFSGRQFSNSRSEMNVSTLELGDSALYLCASSLAEGMGTQYFGPGTRLLVL.

Comments on this clone: The read ends 3 residues early relative to the CDR3; the germline J gene fills the gap. The V gene is TRBV7-7, the J gene TRBJ2-2; no definite D call. This CDR3 is built from 13 residues. Germline V CDR1 and CDR2: SSHAT, FNYEAQ (reference sequence). V lost 7 bases, J lost 1 base, and 7 bases lay in between. The sequenced CDR3 bases are TGTGCCAGCACCGGCGGGAACACCGGGGAG. This encodes CASTGGNTGE. The full CDR3 reads CASTGGNTGELFF. The whole variable domain, filled in from reference TRBV7-7 and TRBJ2-2, reads GAGVSQSPRYKVTKRGQDVTLRCDPISSHATLYWYQQALGQGPEFLTYFNYEAQPDKSGLPSDRFSAERPEGSISTLTIQRTEQRDSAMYRCASTGGNTGELFFGEGSRLTVL.

Points on this clone: Coverage ceases 3 residues before the CDR3 finishes, and the germline J gene fills in the end. The chain employs TRBV7-9 and TRBJ2-7; TRBD2 matches at 7 bases. The germline V gene encodes CDR1 SEHNR and CDR2 FQNEAQ (reference sequence). V lost 3 bases, J lost 4 bases, and 3 bases stayed unmatched. This CDR3 contains 13 residues. The sequenced part of the CDR3 DNA is TGTGCCAGCAGCTTCGGGGGGTTATACGAG. Protein sequence: CASSFGGLYE. The full CDR3 sequence reads CASSFGGLYEQYF.

The sequenced part of the CDR3 DNA is TGTGCCAGTACCCCCTGGGGGGGGCGAACCGGGGAG. Its protein product is CASTPWGGRTGE. The entire CDR3 protein is CASTPWGGRTGELFF. This chain connects TRBV19 to TRBJ2-2; a possible D gene is TRBD2 (7 bases). The read terminates 3 residues before the CDR3 end, so the remaining end is supplied by the germline J gene. This CDR3 has 15 residues. Germline-derived CDR1 and CDR2 are LNHDA and SQIVND (reference sequence). V lost 7 bases and J 5 bases, leaving 17 bases between the germline ends.

Details on this clone: The CDR3 end is not reached by the read, which stops 3 residues before it; the germline J gene fills it in. This chain joins TRBV7-9 and TRBJ2-1; 7 bases agree with TRBD2. V lost 2 bases, J lost 6 bases, and 7 bases stayed unmatched. The CDR3 is 15 amino acids. The germline V gene encodes CDR1 SEHNR and CDR2 FQNEAQ (reference sequence). CDR3 sequence: CASSLIGTTSNEQFF. CDR3 DNA, as far as it was read: TGTGCCAGCAGCTTAATCGGGACTACCTCCAATGAG.

The part of the CDR3 DNA that was read is TGCGCCAGCAGCACCCGACAGGGGGGATTCATGAACACTGAA. It specifies CASSTRQGGFMNTE. The entire CDR3 reads CASSTRQGGFMNTEAFF. The chain combines TRBV5-1 with TRBJ1-1; 9 positions match TRBD1. The CDR3 is cut off 3 residues early in the read; its end comes from the germline J gene. J gave up 0 bases and V 4 bases, and 10 bases lay outside the gene matches. The CDR3 runs to 17 residues. Germline V CDR1 and CDR2: SGHRS, YFSETQ.

As for this clone: From the germline J gene comes the end of the CDR3, since the read stops 3 residues before it. V usage is TRBV7-3 and J usage is TRBJ2-5; tentative D call: TRBD1 (5 bases). Germline values: CDR1 SGHTA, CDR2 FQGTGA. This CDR3 comprises 16 residues. V was shortened by 2 bases and J by 4 bases, with 17 bases between the two germline ends. The covered CDR3 bases are TGTGCCAGCAGCTTAGGTTCGCGACAGAAAGGAGAGACC. Protein: CASSLGSRQKGET. The complete CDR3 sequence is CASSLGSRQKGETQYF.

On this clone itself: The read ends 3 residues shy of where the CDR3 ends; the end is completed using the germline J gene. V is TRBV19 and J is TRBJ1-1; tentative D call: TRBD1 (5 bases). V was shortened by 7 bases and J by 5 bases, with 14 bases between the two germline ends. The CDR3 extends over 13 amino acids. Germline CDR1 reads LNHDA; CDR2 reads SQIVND (reference sequence). CDR3 in amino acids: CASNPQRGTEAFF. CDR3 DNA, as far as it was read: TGTGCCAGTAACCCACAACGGGGGACTGAA.

Frequency places this clone as medium-sized. The read finishes 3 residues shy of the CDR3 end, and the germline J gene is used to complete it. The same CDR3 arises from other DNA sequences in this sample as well. J is TRBJ1-2 and V is TRBV19, with 7 bases that match TRBD1. The CDR3 is 16 residues long. Germline V gene sequence: CDR1 LNHDA, CDR2 SQIVND (reference sequence). This CDR3 is CASSIDLQTGLRGYTF. The sequenced CDR3 bases are TGTGCCAGTAGTATAGACCTTCAGACAGGGCTCCGGGGC.

For this clone: Sequencing ends 3 residues short of the CDR3 end; the germline J gene provides the rest. The rearrangement joins TRBV20-1 to TRBJ2-4; 8 nucleotides match TRBD1. The CDR3 length is 14 residues. V shed 1 base and J 4 bases; nucleotides not matched to a gene: 3. Looked up from germline, CDR1 is DFQATT and CDR2 is SNEGSKA (reference sequence). The CDR3 protein is CSARVWDRKNIQYF. Incomplete CDR3 DNA: TGCAGTGCTAGAGTTTGGGACAGGAAAAACATT.

Note on this clone: The read terminates 3 residues before the CDR3 end, so the remaining end is supplied by the germline J gene. The chain couples TRBV7-9 to TRBJ2-3; no reliable D call. Germline V gene sequence: CDR1 SEHNR, CDR2 FQNEAQ (reference sequence). This CDR3 spans 15 amino acids. The germline V and J ends were trimmed by 6 bases and 0 bases, with 13 bases remaining between them. The CDR3 spells CASSLVSTSTDTQYF. The sequenced CDR3 bases are TGTGCCAGCAGTTTGGTGTCTACTAGCACAGATACG.

Worth noting for this clone: Sequencing ends 3 residues short of the CDR3 end; the germline J gene provides the rest. J is TRBJ2-7 and V is TRBV29-1; a possible D gene is TRBD2 (6 bases). Looked up from germline, CDR1 is SQVTM and CDR2 is ANQGSEA. The CDR3 covers 12 residues. With 7 bases removed from V and 2 bases from J, the gap between germline ends came to 12 bases. CDR3 loop: CSAGTWPYEQYF. The part of the CDR3 DNA that was read is TGCAGCGCCGGGACTTGGCCCTACGAG.

Of note for this clone: The read terminates 3 residues before the CDR3 end, so the remaining end is supplied by the germline J gene. The chain links TRBV5-1 to TRBJ1-3; D possibly corresponds to TRBD1 (5 bases). V lost 1 base and J lost 3, with 8 bases in between. Germline lookup yields CDR1 SGHRS and CDR2 YFSETQ. This CDR3 region has 14 residues. CDR3 sequence reads: CASSLKGVGNTIYF. The sequenced part of the CDR3 DNA is TGCGCCAGCAGCTTGAAAGGGGTTGGAAACACC.

Regarding this clone: The read ends 3 residues early relative to the CDR3; the germline J gene fills the gap. The chain combines TRBV7-9 with TRBJ1-4; D might be TRBD1 (6 bases). The CDR3 length is 14 residues. Germline CDR1 is SEHNR and CDR2 is FQNEAQ (reference sequence). The sequenced part of the CDR3 DNA is TGTGCCAGCAGCTTAGGGACAGTTCGATCACCA. Its protein is CASSLGTVRSP. The full CDR3 reads CASSLGTVRSPLFF.